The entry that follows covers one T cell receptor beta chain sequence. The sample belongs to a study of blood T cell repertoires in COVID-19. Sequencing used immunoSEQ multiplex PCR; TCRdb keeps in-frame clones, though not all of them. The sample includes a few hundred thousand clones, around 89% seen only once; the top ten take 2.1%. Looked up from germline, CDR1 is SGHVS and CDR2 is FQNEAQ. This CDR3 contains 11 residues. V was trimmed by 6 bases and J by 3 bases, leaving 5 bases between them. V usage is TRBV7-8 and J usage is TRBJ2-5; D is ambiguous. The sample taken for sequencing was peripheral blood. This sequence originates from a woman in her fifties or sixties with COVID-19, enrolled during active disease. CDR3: CASSPKETQYF. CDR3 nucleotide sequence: TGTGCCAGCAGTCCAAAAGAGACCCAGTACTTC. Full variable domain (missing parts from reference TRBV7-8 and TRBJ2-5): GAGVSQSPRYKVAKRGQDVALRCDPISGHVSLFWYQQALGQGPEFLTYFQNEAQLDKSGLPSDRFFAERPEGSVSTLKIQRTQQEDSAVYLCASSPKETQYFGPGTRLLVL.